This is a list of T cell receptor beta chains from one sample in a study of human T cells and chemical hapten exposure. TCRdb processed the RACE reads anew with MiXCR; each CDR3 protein has one entry. Counted here are about 350,000 distinct CDR3 sequences, approximately 5.8% occurring once; the ten biggest clones make up about 7.7%. The sample consisted of whole blood, taken in connection with sensitization to the hapten diphenylcyclopropenone (DPC). These receptors came from a woman in her late teens or twenties with alopecia areata. Some clones in this sample may be carry-over from other donors' samples. CDR3s leave out the opening cysteine and the closing phenylalanine or tryptophan. Fields, in order: J gene, V gene, CDR3 protein.

j_gene: TRBJ2-2; v_gene: TRBV7-9; CDR3aa: ASSATPSAGELF
j_gene: TRBJ1-2; v_gene: TRBV20-1; CDR3aa: SAREVRKADGYT
j_gene: TRBJ2-6; v_gene: TRBV7-2; CDR3aa: ASSRVGGANVLT
j_gene: TRBJ1-2; v_gene: TRBV29-1; CDR3aa: SAPNRADGYT
j_gene: TRBJ1-1; v_gene: TRBV7-3; CDR3aa: ASSSMAGDTEAF
j_gene: TRBJ2-3; v_gene: TRBV28; CDR3aa: ASSFPAGTDTQY
j_gene: TRBJ1-5; v_gene: TRBV2; CDR3aa: ASTMRGQPQH
j_gene: TRBJ2-1; v_gene: TRBV2; CDR3aa: ASVVSPAANEQF
j_gene: TRBJ2-3; v_gene: TRBV3-1; CDR3aa: ASSQEGLADADTQY
j_gene: TRBJ2-7; v_gene: TRBV18; CDR3aa: ASSPVAGGSSYEQY
j_gene: TRBJ1-1; v_gene: TRBV12-3/TRBV12-4; CDR3aa: ASSLGVRQGLTEAF
j_gene: TRBJ2-5; v_gene: TRBV2; CDR3aa: ASSEGNQETQY
j_gene: TRBJ2-3; v_gene: TRBV7-8; CDR3aa: ASALSLGLSPDTQY
j_gene: TRBJ2-7; v_gene: TRBV25-1; CDR3aa: ARPSKLDRSSYEQY
j_gene: TRBJ2-2; v_gene: TRBV29-1; CDR3aa: SVENGGNTGELF
j_gene: TRBJ1-4; v_gene: TRBV5-1; CDR3aa: ASSLVAGLATNEKLF
j_gene: TRBJ2-5; v_gene: TRBV7-3; CDR3aa: ASSPQERGTQY
j_gene: TRBJ1-5; v_gene: TRBV5-6; CDR3aa: ASARRGGNQPQH
j_gene: TRBJ1-3; v_gene: TRBV18; CDR3aa: ASSPIQDPKNTIY
j_gene: TRBJ2-7; v_gene: TRBV29-1; CDR3aa: SVATGGYYEQY
j_gene: TRBJ1-4; v_gene: TRBV29-1; CDR3aa: SVARRQGEKLF
j_gene: TRBJ1-1; v_gene: TRBV5-1; CDR3aa: ASSRDTSTEAF
j_gene: TRBJ2-7; v_gene: TRBV7-8; CDR3aa: ASSPHRVAGGYEQY
j_gene: TRBJ2-3; v_gene: TRBV10-3; CDR3aa: AISEGLTGTDTQY
j_gene: TRBJ2-5; v_gene: TRBV4-1; CDR3aa: ASSLELATLWTQY
j_gene: TRBJ2-2; v_gene: TRBV6-5; CDR3aa: ASSFYALNTGELF
j_gene: TRBJ2-3; v_gene: TRBV20-1; CDR3aa: SAPRQAVGSDTQY
j_gene: TRBJ1-5; v_gene: TRBV6-2/TRBV6-3; CDR3aa: ASSYSWSDQPQH
j_gene: TRBJ1-4; v_gene: TRBV28; CDR3aa: ASSLSSWALWEKLF
j_gene: TRBJ2-1; v_gene: TRBV6-2/TRBV6-3; CDR3aa: ASNYRDYPGDEQF